The 8 T cell receptor beta chains below all came from one sample that was sequenced in a study of CD8 T cells in Susac syndrome. With random hexamers, 0.5 to 1 ug RNA was reverse transcribed. TCRdb re-called the immunoSEQ multiplex PCR reads with MiXCR, one entry per CDR3 protein. Seen here are around 300,000 distinct CDR3 sequences, 85% observed once, and the top ten hold roughly 0.21%. Sequencing was performed on CD8+ T cells from PBMCs. Every receptor here comes from a human donor with multiple sclerosis.

The chain couples TRBV29-1 to TRBJ1-5; TRBD1 matches at 7 bases. Losses at the gene ends were 4 bases for V and 1 base for J; bases not matched to a gene: 4. Germline CDR1 reads SQVTM; CDR2 reads ANQGSEA. This CDR3 spans 14 amino acids. CDR3 residues: CSVVAGGSNQPQHF. The CDR3 DNA reads TGCAGCGTTGTGGCAGGGGGAAGCAATCAGCCCCAGCATTTT.

The chain uses TRBV15 and TRBJ1-3; D not resolved. The V end was cut by 5 bases, the J end by 0 bases, with 11 bases between. The CDR3 is made up of 15 amino acids. Germline V gene sequence: CDR1 LNHNV, CDR2 YYDKDF (reference sequence). The CDR3 is CATSRDRISGNTIYF. CDR3 bases: TGTGCCACCAGCCGCGACCGCATCTCTGGAAACACCATATATTTT.

This sequence joins TRBV28 and TRBJ2-1; unclear D gene. The CDR3 contains 12 residues. V lost 8 bases, J lost 4 bases, and 9 bases lay in between. Germline V CDR1 and CDR2: MDHEN, SYDVKM. DNA for the CDR3: TGTGCCAGCCTGGACGGATACAATGAGCAGTTCTTC. It specifies CASLDGYNEQFF.

The chain joins TRBV7-9 to TRBJ1-5; D is uncertain. This CDR3 is built from 14 residues. Per germline, CDR1 SEHNR and CDR2 FQNEAQ (reference sequence). V was shortened by 6 bases and J by 6 bases, with 15 bases between the two germline ends. The CDR3: CASRRSGNGQPQHF. CDR3 in DNA: TGTGCCAGCAGGCGTTCGGGGAATGGTCAGCCCCAGCATTTT.

The genes are TRBV3-1 and TRBJ2-1, with D hard to call. Germline V lookup: CDR1 LGHDT, CDR2 YNNKEL (reference sequence). The CDR3 is 16 amino acids. V lost 3 bases and J 0 bases, leaving 12 bases between the germline ends. CDR3 nucleotides: TGTGCCAGCAGCCACACAAGACAAATCTCCTACAATGAGCAGTTCTTC. Translating gives CASSHTRQISYNEQFF.

The chain employs TRBV7-8 and TRBJ1-5; TRBD1 aligns across 10 bases. The germline CDR1 and CDR2 sequences are SGHVS and FQNEAQ. The CDR3 spans 16 residues. V was clipped by 1 base and J by 5 bases; unmatched bases: 5. CDR3 coding DNA: TGTGCCAGCAGCTTAGAGAGGACAGGGGGATATCAGCCCCAGCATTTT. Translated: CASSLERTGGYQPQHF.

The rearrangement joins TRBV28 to TRBJ2-3; D is unclear. Germline CDR1 MDHEN, CDR2 SYDVKM. The V end lost 1 base, the J end lost 3 bases, and 5 bases lay between the germline ends. The CDR3 extends over 13 amino acids. The DNA for the CDR3 is TGTGCCAGCAGTTTATTCCAGACAGATACGCAGTATTTT. It specifies CASSLFQTDTQYF.

V is TRBV19 and J is TRBJ2-3, with TRBD2 as a possible D gene (6 bases). This CDR3 is built from 16 residues. V lost 4 bases to trimming and J lost 4 bases, with 18 bases between them. Germline loops: CDR1 LNHDA, CDR2 SQIVND (reference sequence). CDR3 region: CASSRSHGRRSDTQYF. In DNA, the CDR3 is TGTGCCAGTAGTAGGAGCCACGGGAGAAGGTCAGATACGCAGTATTTT.